Below are 13 T cell receptor beta chains sequenced from a single sample in a study of human T cells and chemical hapten exposure. The time point denotes: patch test 2, 6 weeks after DPC sensitization. Treatment of the sample: therapeutic diphenylcyclopropenone sensitization with weekly scalp DPC. TCRdb reanalysed the RACE reads using MiXCR and keeps one entry per CDR3 protein. The table has 100,000 or so distinct CDR3 sequences, approximately 10% seen once. The sequencing used whole blood, collected in connection with sensitization to the hapten diphenylcyclopropenone (DPC). These receptors all come from a man between 40 and 49 years old with alopecia areata. Some clones in this sample may be carry-over from other donors' samples.

The chain is built from TRBV11-3 and TRBJ1-1; a weak D match, TRBD1 (5 bases). V was clipped by 1 base and J by 6 bases, with 9 bases between them. The CDR3 runs to 13 residues. Germline V gene data show CDR1 as SGHNT and CDR2 as YENEEA. CDR3 residues: CASSLGGTAEAFF. CDR3 DNA sequence: TGTGCCAGCAGCTTAGGTGGGACGGCTGAAGCTTTCTTT.

The rearrangement uses TRBV6-5 and TRBJ1-2; TRBD1 agrees at 9 bases. Germline-derived CDR1 and CDR2 are MNHEY and SVGAGI. This CDR3 is built from 14 residues. Losses at the gene ends were 4 bases for V and 6 bases for J; bases not matched to a gene: 6. The CDR3 region has the DNA TGTGCCAGCAGTTCGGGACAGGGAACAAATGGCTACACCTTC. Protein sequence: CASSSGQGTNGYTF.

The gene calls are TRBV18 and TRBJ2-2; TRBD2 matches at 10 bases. This CDR3 is built from 16 residues. CDR1 is KGHSH, CDR2 LQKENI, per germline. V was clipped by 3 bases and J by 1 base; unmatched bases: 2. This CDR3 reads CASSPLAGVNTGELFF. The CDR3 DNA reads TGTGCCAGCTCACCCCTAGCGGGGGTGAACACCGGGGAGCTGTTTTTT.

This clonotype came up a few times. The CDR3 nucleotides are TGTGCCAGCAGCCAAGATGAGATAGCGGGCGAGCAGTACTTC. This sequence encodes CASSQDEIAGEQYF. The J gene is TRBJ2-7, the V gene TRBV4-2; 7 bases match TRBD2. Germline CDR1 is LGHNA and CDR2 is YNFKEQ. After removal of 0 bases from V and 6 bases from J, the junction contained 5 bases not matched to a gene. The CDR3 extends over 14 amino acids.

Many counts were recorded for this clonotype. The chain uses TRBV2 and TRBJ1-2; D remains unclear. With 6 bases removed from V and 0 bases from J, the gap between germline ends came to 11 bases. This CDR3 has 14 residues. Looked up from germline, CDR1 is SNHLY and CDR2 is FYNNEI. The CDR3: CASRVDTTNYGYTF. Written as DNA, the CDR3 is TGTGCCAGCAGGGTTGACACGACTAACTATGGCTACACCTTC.

The table lists this clonotype with a few counts. The chain links TRBV20-1 to TRBJ1-2, with no clear D. Germline assignment: CDR1 DFQATT and CDR2 SNEGSKA (reference sequence). V lost 0 bases and J 4 bases, leaving 9 bases between the germline ends. This CDR3 is built from 13 residues. The CDR3 bases are TGCAGTGCTAGAGATATCCAGGTCTATGGCTACACCTTC. The encoded protein is CSARDIQVYGYTF.

This clonotype occurred many times. The chain has TRBV29-1 and TRBJ1-2, with a tentative D call TRBD1 (5 bases). The CDR3 spans 13 residues. Germline V CDR1 and CDR2: SQVTM, ANQGSEA. Deletions cut 5 bases from V and 4 bases from J, with 14 bases between. CDR3 nucleotides: TGCAGCGTTCCCCATACTAGGGGCTATGGCTACACCTTC. Its protein is CSVPHTRGYGYTF.

This clonotype came up a few times. This chain uses TRBV4-3 with TRBJ2-6, with a possible D match to TRBD2 (6 bases). Germline lookup yields CDR1 LGHNA and CDR2 YSLEER. The CDR3 contains 14 residues. The germline V and J ends were trimmed by 4 bases and 3 bases, with 7 bases remaining between them. The CDR3 coding sequence is TGCGCCAGCAGCCGGGAGGTTGGGGCCAACGTCCTGACTTTC. Amino acids: CASSREVGANVLTF.

This clonotype was counted at least ten times. V is TRBV5-5 and J is TRBJ2-7; a possible D gene is TRBD1 (6 bases). Germline V gene sequence: CDR1 SGHKS, CDR2 YYEKEE (reference sequence). The CDR3 spans 16 residues. Trimming took 0 bases from V and 0 from J, leaving 13 bases between them. CDR3 coding DNA: TGTGCCAGCAGCTTGGTCCAGGGGCGTAGCTCCTACGAGCAGTACTTC. Protein sequence: CASSLVQGRSSYEQYF. Supplemented by reference TRBV5-5 and TRBJ2-7, the full variable domain reads DAGVTQSPTHLIKTRGQQVTLRCSPISGHKSVSWYQQVLGQGPQFIFQYYEKEERGRGNFPDRFSARQFPNYSSELNVNALLLGDSALYLCASSLVQGRSSYEQYFGPGTRLTVT.

The chain carries TRBV20-1 and TRBJ1-5, with no clear D. This CDR3 has 12 amino acids. V was clipped by 1 base and J by 4 bases, with 5 bases between them. Germline V gene sequence: CDR1 DFQATT, CDR2 SNEGSKA (reference sequence). The CDR3 coding sequence is TGCAGTGCTAGAGGCGGGAATCAGCCCCAGCATTTT. This codes for CSARGGNQPQHF.

In its sample, this clonotype was seen many times. The chain uses TRBV29-1 and TRBJ2-3; 8 bases fit TRBD1. The CDR3 runs to 16 residues. CDR1 and CDR2 (germline): SQVTM, ANQGSEA. J was trimmed by 1 base and V by 0 bases; bases with no gene match: 6. The CDR3 here is CSVEEFQGQGTDTQYF. The CDR3 region has the DNA TGCAGCGTTGAAGAGTTCCAGGGACAGGGCACAGATACGCAGTATTTT.

The chain is built from TRBV29-1 and TRBJ2-7, with D possibly matching TRBD1 (6 bases). CDR3 size: 14 residues. Per the germline V gene, CDR1 is SQVTM and CDR2 is ANQGSEA. The germline V and J ends were trimmed by 0 bases and 2 bases, with 11 bases remaining between them. CDR3 nucleotide sequence: TGCAGCGTTGAAGAGGGGGACAAAACCTACGAGCAGTACTTC. Translating gives CSVEEGDKTYEQYF.

This clonotype was seen more than once but under ten times. This chain uses TRBV20-1 with TRBJ2-3; D unresolved. The ends were cut back, 1 base at V and 1 base at J, with 12 bases in the middle. The CDR3 is made up of 15 amino acids. Looked up from germline, CDR1 is DFQATT and CDR2 is SNEGSKA (reference sequence). DNA of the CDR3: TGCAGTGCTAGAGTCCAAGGCGGAGGCACAGATACGCAGTATTTT. This encodes CSARVQGGGTDTQYF.